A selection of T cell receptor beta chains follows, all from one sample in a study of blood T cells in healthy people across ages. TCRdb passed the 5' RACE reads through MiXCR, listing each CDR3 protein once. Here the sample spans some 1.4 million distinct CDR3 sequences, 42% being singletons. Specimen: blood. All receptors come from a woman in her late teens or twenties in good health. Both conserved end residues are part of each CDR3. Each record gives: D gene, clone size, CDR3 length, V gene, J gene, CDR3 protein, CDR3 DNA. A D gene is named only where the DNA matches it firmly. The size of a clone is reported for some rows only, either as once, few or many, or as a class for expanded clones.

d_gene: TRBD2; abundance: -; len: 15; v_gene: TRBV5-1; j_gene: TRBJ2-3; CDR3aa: CASSVGGGSDDTQYF; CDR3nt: TGCGCCAGCAGCGTCGGGGGGGGCTCGGACGATACGCAGTATTTT
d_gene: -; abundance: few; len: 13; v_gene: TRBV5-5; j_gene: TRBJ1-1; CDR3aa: CASSLQGSTVAFF; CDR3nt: TGTGCCAGCAGCTTGCAGGGGAGCACTGTAGCTTTCTTT
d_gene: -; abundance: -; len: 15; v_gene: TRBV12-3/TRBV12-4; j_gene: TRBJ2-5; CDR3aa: CASSLEPSGQETQYF; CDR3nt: TGTGCCAGCAGTTTAGAGCCCAGCGGCCAAGAGACCCAGTACTTC
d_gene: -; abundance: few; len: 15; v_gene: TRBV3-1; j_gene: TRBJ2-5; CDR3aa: CASSQGAYYQETQYF; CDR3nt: TGTGCCAGCAGCCAAGGGGCTTACTACCAAGAGACCCAGTACTTC
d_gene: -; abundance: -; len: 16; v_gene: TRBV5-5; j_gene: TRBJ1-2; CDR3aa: CASSLELFGPILGYTF; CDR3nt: TGTGCCAGCAGCTTGGAGTTGTTTGGGCCGATCCTTGGCTACACCTTC
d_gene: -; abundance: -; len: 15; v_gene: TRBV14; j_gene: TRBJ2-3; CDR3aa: CASSQDGLAVDTQYF; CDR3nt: TGTGCCAGCAGCCAAGATGGCCTAGCTGTGGATACGCAGTATTTT
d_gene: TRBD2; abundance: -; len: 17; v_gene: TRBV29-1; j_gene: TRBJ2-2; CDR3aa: CSADGASGSVATGELFF; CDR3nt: TGCAGCGCCGACGGAGCTAGCGGGAGTGTCGCCACCGGGGAGCTGTTTTTT
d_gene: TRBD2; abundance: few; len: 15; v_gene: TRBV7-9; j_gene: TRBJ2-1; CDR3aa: CASSPSGGRSGEQFF; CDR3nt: TGTGCCAGCAGCCCTAGCGGGGGTCGATCTGGGGAGCAGTTCTTC
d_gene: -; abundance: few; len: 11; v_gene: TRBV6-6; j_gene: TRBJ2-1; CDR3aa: CASRLGWEQFF; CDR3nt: TGTGCCAGCAGGCTAGGTTGGGAGCAGTTCTTC
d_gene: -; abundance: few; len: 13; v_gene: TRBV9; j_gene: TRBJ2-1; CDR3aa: CASSNLLRNEQFF; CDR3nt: TGTGCCAGCAGCAACCTTTTAAGAAATGAGCAGTTCTTC
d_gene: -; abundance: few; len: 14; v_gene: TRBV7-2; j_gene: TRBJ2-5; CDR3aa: CASSLGLRKETQYF; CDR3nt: TGTGCCAGCAGCTTAGGTCTAAGAAAAGAGACCCAGTACTTC